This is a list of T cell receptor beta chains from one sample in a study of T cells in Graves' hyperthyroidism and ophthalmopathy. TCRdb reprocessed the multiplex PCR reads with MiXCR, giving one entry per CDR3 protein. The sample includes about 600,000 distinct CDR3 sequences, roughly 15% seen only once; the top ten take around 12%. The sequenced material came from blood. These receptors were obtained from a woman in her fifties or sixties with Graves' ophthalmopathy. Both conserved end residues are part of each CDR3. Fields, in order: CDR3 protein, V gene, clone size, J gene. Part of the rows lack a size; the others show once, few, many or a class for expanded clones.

CDR3aa: CASTRQGTQPQHF; v_gene: TRBV19; abundance: many; j_gene: TRBJ1-5
CDR3aa: CASSLNWLAGNHEQFF; v_gene: TRBV12-3/TRBV12-4; abundance: many; j_gene: TRBJ2-1
CDR3aa: CAWSVLIGGNTIYF; v_gene: TRBV30; abundance: many; j_gene: TRBJ1-3
CDR3aa: CASSPRDMTYNEQFF; v_gene: TRBV27; abundance: -; j_gene: TRBJ2-1
CDR3aa: CASKTSGSSLGPGELFF; v_gene: TRBV19; abundance: once; j_gene: TRBJ2-2
CDR3aa: CASSTTGESGNTIYF; v_gene: TRBV28; abundance: many; j_gene: TRBJ1-3
CDR3aa: CASSPWSPREVQETQYF; v_gene: TRBV11-3; abundance: many; j_gene: TRBJ2-5
CDR3aa: CASTSGRRSYNEQFF; v_gene: TRBV7-9; abundance: -; j_gene: TRBJ2-1
CDR3aa: CASSKHRDTQYF; v_gene: TRBV6-2/TRBV6-3; abundance: many; j_gene: TRBJ2-3
CDR3aa: CATSRGRGMDPLAKNIQYF; v_gene: TRBV15; abundance: few; j_gene: TRBJ2-4
CDR3aa: CASNRTSLRPYEQYF; v_gene: TRBV27; abundance: many; j_gene: TRBJ2-7
CDR3aa: CSARGGPDTQYF; v_gene: TRBV20-1; abundance: few; j_gene: TRBJ2-3
CDR3aa: CSARVPSGRTDTQYF; v_gene: TRBV20-1; abundance: many; j_gene: TRBJ2-3
CDR3aa: CATSGRGTGDTEAFF; v_gene: TRBV24-1; abundance: many; j_gene: TRBJ1-1
CDR3aa: CASSPKRETYNEQFF; v_gene: TRBV3-2; abundance: -; j_gene: TRBJ2-1
CDR3aa: CSAGTSGRTYNEQFF; v_gene: TRBV20-1; abundance: -; j_gene: TRBJ2-1
CDR3aa: CASSQDTFALAGNTIYF; v_gene: TRBV5-1; abundance: -; j_gene: TRBJ1-3
CDR3aa: CASSATGGTNEKLFF; v_gene: TRBV28; abundance: -; j_gene: TRBJ1-4
CDR3aa: CASPGLAGGYNEQFF; v_gene: TRBV2; abundance: once; j_gene: TRBJ2-1
CDR3aa: CASSPPGGSYNSPLHF; v_gene: TRBV28; abundance: few; j_gene: TRBJ1-6
CDR3aa: CASSGGQGAMWEQYF; v_gene: TRBV25-1; abundance: few; j_gene: TRBJ2-7
CDR3aa: CASSVEHTGELFF; v_gene: TRBV9; abundance: once; j_gene: TRBJ2-2
CDR3aa: CASGTGTQGAEAFF; v_gene: TRBV5-1; abundance: once; j_gene: TRBJ1-1
CDR3aa: CASSIRTGYNEQFF; v_gene: TRBV7-9; abundance: many; j_gene: TRBJ2-1
CDR3aa: CSPLLGQGLNTEAFF; v_gene: TRBV20-1; abundance: many; j_gene: TRBJ1-1
CDR3aa: CASKSYGTYYEQYF; v_gene: TRBV28; abundance: many; j_gene: TRBJ2-7
CDR3aa: CASSRVAGGPGKEQFF; v_gene: TRBV7-2; abundance: many; j_gene: TRBJ2-1
CDR3aa: CASSGRRTGGVAEAFF; v_gene: TRBV13; abundance: once; j_gene: TRBJ1-1
CDR3aa: CSARPPRRETQYF; v_gene: TRBV20-1; abundance: many; j_gene: TRBJ2-5
CDR3aa: CASSFSGRGVDTQYF; v_gene: TRBV6-1; abundance: -; j_gene: TRBJ2-3
CDR3aa: CSAMIGDTEAFF; v_gene: TRBV20-1; abundance: many; j_gene: TRBJ1-1
CDR3aa: CASSQDALPHF; v_gene: TRBV7-9; abundance: few; j_gene: TRBJ2-5
CDR3aa: CASSLGPRNTEAFF; v_gene: TRBV12-3/TRBV12-4; abundance: -; j_gene: TRBJ1-1
CDR3aa: CSAVPGLADGEQYF; v_gene: TRBV20-1; abundance: few; j_gene: TRBJ2-7
CDR3aa: CASRFRGSYEQYF; v_gene: TRBV12-3/TRBV12-4; abundance: many; j_gene: TRBJ2-7
CDR3aa: CASSHGTSGGKQTDTQYF; v_gene: TRBV7-3; abundance: many; j_gene: TRBJ2-3
CDR3aa: CASRKRQGTETQYF; v_gene: TRBV6-1; abundance: many; j_gene: TRBJ2-5
CDR3aa: CASSQDGRGRLVETQYF; v_gene: TRBV4-1; abundance: few; j_gene: TRBJ2-5
CDR3aa: CASRGIYRGGNQPQHF; v_gene: TRBV28; abundance: -; j_gene: TRBJ1-5
CDR3aa: CASRKTGGSYNEQFF; v_gene: TRBV3-1; abundance: many; j_gene: TRBJ2-1
CDR3aa: CSVEMVMNTEAFF; v_gene: TRBV29-1; abundance: few; j_gene: TRBJ1-1
CDR3aa: CASSLARAGDTQYF; v_gene: TRBV5-4; abundance: many; j_gene: TRBJ2-3
CDR3aa: CASSHGTSSYEQYF; v_gene: TRBV3-1; abundance: many; j_gene: TRBJ2-7
CDR3aa: CASSLTSGRKNNEQFF; v_gene: TRBV12-3/TRBV12-4; abundance: many; j_gene: TRBJ2-1
CDR3aa: CAISEVREVSYEQYF; v_gene: TRBV10-3; abundance: few; j_gene: TRBJ2-7
CDR3aa: CASRTRDSIRPQHF; v_gene: TRBV6-2/TRBV6-3; abundance: -; j_gene: TRBJ1-5